Given below is one T cell receptor (beta chain) in context. Its antigen is undetermined. Germline loops: CDR1 DFQATT, CDR2 SNEGSKA (reference sequence). CDR3 length: 11 amino acids. The ends were cut back, 6 bases at V and 8 bases at J, with 10 bases in the middle. The authors reverse transcribed all of the isolated RNA, so sequencing captured expressed TCRB transcripts. Using immunoSEQ multiplex PCR, the repertoire was profiled, and TCRdb retains in-frame clones only, with some absent. In the table there are hundreds of thousands of clones, about 14% of which are singletons. This sample was taken from a study of beta chain features in type 1 diabetes. General observations from the study: In all four CD4+ subsets, TCRB CDR3 length was significantly, moderately reduced in type 1 diabetes. The study notes PCR might favor shorter templates equally in patients and controls.

The chain recombines TRBV20-1 with TRBJ1-4, with D possibly being TRBD1 (6 bases). The clonotype comes from a man younger than 35 with type 1 diabetes. Sequencing used naive CD4+ T cells from blood. The CDR3 spells CSATDREKLFF. The DNA of the CDR3 is TGCAGTGCAACTGACAGGGAAAAACTGTTTTTT.